The 20 T cell receptor beta chains below were found in one sample sequenced in a study of vaccination effects on CD4 cells after COVID-19. Here immunoSEQ multiplex PCR was the method, and the copy in TCRdb shows in-frame clones only, minus some. The sample yields some 63,000 clones, about 69% seen once. It was after around eleven days of culture that CD4+ T cells were isolated. These receptors have no identified antigens. This specimen was CD4+ T cells from PBMCs cultured without peptide, taken before COVID-19 vaccination. All receptors come from a human donor who had a prior SARS-CoV-2 infection.

The chain is built from TRBV13 and TRBJ2-7; the D gene is possibly TRBD2 (5 bases). Germline lookup yields CDR1 PRHDT and CDR2 FYEKMQ (reference sequence). The V and J ends lost 1 base and 7 bases respectively, with 11 bases between them. The CDR3 is 13 residues long. The CDR3 spells CASSLVPTGEQYF. The CDR3 DNA follows: TGTGCCAGCAGCTTAGTCCCCACGGGAGAGCAGTACTTC.

The gene calls are TRBV24-1 and TRBJ2-5, with TRBD1 matching 8 bases. Losses at the gene ends were 6 bases for V and 4 bases for J; bases not matched to a gene: 3. Per germline, CDR1 KGHDR and CDR2 SFDVKD. CDR3 size: 13 residues. The CDR3 bases are TGTGCCACCAGTCTACAGGGGGGAGAGACCCAGTACTTC. Encoded protein: CATSLQGGETQYF.

V gene TRBV5-4 combines with J gene TRBJ2-2, with D tentatively TRBD2 (5 bases). This CDR3 comprises 15 residues. Per germline, CDR1 SGHNT and CDR2 YYREEE (reference sequence). Trimming shortened V by 1 base and J by 3 bases, and 10 bases separated the two germline ends. CDR3 nucleotide sequence: TGTGCCAGCAGCTTGCGAGCGGCATACACCGGGGAGCTGTTTTTT. Translated, it gives CASSLRAAYTGELFF.

The V gene is TRBV25-1, the J gene TRBJ1-1; TRBD1 aligns across 9 bases. The CDR3 contains 13 residues. V gave up 6 bases and J gave up 10 bases; unmatched junction bases: 9. Germline assignment: CDR1 MGHDK and CDR2 SYGVNS. CDR3 sequence reads: CASRTGGDARAFF. The CDR3 coding sequence is TGTGCCAGCAGAACAGGGGGCGACGCGCGAGCTTTCTTT.

This clone was detected a few times. CDR3 nucleotides: TGTGCCAGCAGCTTAGGGGAGGGGTTGGCCCACGAGCAGTACTTC. This translates into CASSLGEGLAHEQYF. The chain links TRBV7-9 to TRBJ2-7; TRBD2 matches 7 bases. The trim removed 1 base at V and 5 bases at J, leaving 8 bases unmatched. Germline V gene data show CDR1 as SEHNR and CDR2 as FQNEAQ (reference sequence). CDR3 size: 15 residues.

The chain links TRBV7-2 to TRBJ1-2; D may be TRBD1 (5 bases). Per germline, CDR1 SGHTA and CDR2 FQGNSA. The CDR3 is made up of 14 amino acids. The ends were cut back, 0 bases at V and 7 bases at J, with 12 bases in the middle. In DNA, the CDR3 is TGTGCCAGCAGCTTAGCGTGGGGGGAAGGTGGCTACACCTTC. Encoded protein: CASSLAWGEGGYTF.

This sequence joins TRBV7-2 and TRBJ2-7; 7 bases agree with TRBD1. There are 16 residues in the CDR3. Germline CDR1 is SGHTA and CDR2 is FQGNSA. The J segment lost 2 bases and the V segment lost 5 bases, leaving 12 bases of the junction unmatched. The CDR3 protein is CASSREMGTATYEQYF. The CDR3 region has the DNA TGTGCCAGCAGCCGCGAAATGGGGACAGCTACCTACGAGCAGTACTTC.

This clone is medium-sized in the sample. The rearrangement uses TRBV4-1 and TRBJ1-2; 7 bases line up with TRBD1. J was trimmed by 0 bases and V by 6 bases; bases with no gene match: 13. This CDR3 contains 17 residues. The germline CDR1 and CDR2 sequences are MGHRA and YSYEKL. CDR3 protein: CASSQSAGQISNYGYTF. CDR3 sequence (DNA): TGCGCCAGCAGTCAATCCGCGGGACAGATATCTAACTATGGCTACACCTTC.

The J gene is TRBJ2-7, the V gene TRBV10-3, with TRBD1 identical over 9 bases. CDR1 is ENHRY, CDR2 SYGVKD, per germline. The CDR3 is 14 amino acids. V was clipped by 6 bases and J by 2 bases; unmatched bases: 5. The CDR3 region is CAIRTGQGTYEQYF. The CDR3 DNA sequence: TGTGCCATCAGGACGGGACAGGGAACCTACGAGCAGTACTTC.

The V gene is TRBV5-1, the J gene TRBJ2-1; 11 nucleotides align to TRBD2. After removal of 2 bases from V and 7 bases from J, the junction contained 11 bases not matched to a gene. Germline lookup yields CDR1 SGHRS and CDR2 YFSETQ. The CDR3 extends over 17 amino acids. Here the CDR3 DNA reads TGCGCCAGCAGCTTCACCCCCCGTAGCGGGGGGGTAAATGAGCAGTTCTTC. This encodes CASSFTPRSGGVNEQFF. The full variable domain, its missing parts supplied by reference TRBV5-1 and TRBJ2-1, is KAGVTQTPRYLIKTRGQQVTLSCSPISGHRSVSWYQQTPGQGLQFLFEYFSETQRNKGNFPGRFSGRQFSNSRSEMNVSTLELGDSALYLCASSFTPRSGGVNEQFFGPGTRLTVL.

This clone was recorded a few times. V and J are TRBV2 and TRBJ1-2; D unresolved. V lost 6 bases to trimming and J lost 1 base, with 15 bases between them. Germline values: CDR1 SNHLY, CDR2 FYNNEI. The CDR3 sequence is 15 residues long. As DNA, the CDR3 is TGTGCCAGCAGCGACATAGGCGCGGATAACTATGGCTACACCTTC. It is translated as CASSDIGADNYGYTF.

The V call is TRBV7-3, the J call TRBJ1-1; weak D call: TRBD1 (5 bases). The CDR3 extends over 15 amino acids. Trimming left V 4 bases short and J 3 bases short, with 15 bases between. In germline, CDR1 is SGHTA, CDR2 FQGTGA. CDR3 sequence: CASSSTTGGDTEAFF. In nucleotides, the CDR3 is TGTGCCAGCAGCTCCACCACAGGTGGGGACACTGAAGCTTTCTTT.

The chain recombines TRBV6-5 with TRBJ1-2, with 8 bases aligning to TRBD1. The germline CDR1 and CDR2 sequences are MNHEY and SVGAGI. The V segment lost 7 bases and the J segment 4 bases; nucleotides outside the gene matches: 8. The CDR3 has 14 amino acids. CDR3 sequence reads: CASILWTGSYGYTF. The CDR3 DNA is TGTGCCAGCATCCTGTGGACAGGGTCCTATGGCTACACCTTC.

This clone appeared a single time. This chain links TRBV19 with TRBJ1-4, with unresolved D. CDR1 is LNHDA and CDR2 is SQIVND in the germline V gene (reference sequence). The CDR3 has 15 residues. V was cut by 3 bases and J by 9 bases, with 17 bases left in between. The CDR3 region is CASSISIIRGQKLFF. The DNA for the CDR3 is TGTGCCAGTAGTATCAGTATAATCAGAGGGCAAAAACTGTTTTTT.

The rearrangement uses TRBV18 and TRBJ1-1; D remains ambiguous. The CDR3 extends over 11 amino acids. Trimming stripped 4 bases from V and 3 bases from J, with 3 bases between. CDR1 is KGHSH, CDR2 LQKENI, per germline. CDR3 region: CASSHDTEAFF. The CDR3 nucleotides are TGTGCCAGCTCACATGACACTGAAGCTTTCTTT.

The V call is TRBV6-2 or TRBV6-3, the J call TRBJ2-3, with D perhaps matching TRBD1 (9 bases). Trimming took off 6 bases at V and 6 bases at J, with 22 bases between the two ends. Germline assignment: CDR1 MNHEY and CDR2 SVGEGT. The CDR3 is 16 amino acids. The CDR3 DNA sequence: TGTGCCAGCAGCCGGGGGGGGACAGGGCGTTTGGATACGCAGTATTTT. Translation: CASSRGGTGRLDTQYF.

This clone was detected only once. The chain links TRBV10-3 to TRBJ2-7, with D possibly matching TRBD2 (5 bases). This CDR3 is 14 amino acids long. V was pared by 4 bases and J by 1 base, with 11 bases between. Germline V gene data show CDR1 as ENHRY and CDR2 as SYGVKD. DNA of the CDR3: TGTGCCATCAGTGTGGTCGGGGAATCCTACGAGCAGTACTTC. Encoded protein: CAISVVGESYEQYF.

J is TRBJ2-7 and V is TRBV5-3, with D uncertain. TRBV5-3 is classed as an ORF, of uncertain function. CDR3 length equals 15 residues. The V end was cut by 3 bases, the J end by 5 bases, with 18 bases between. The CDR3 nucleotides read TGTGCCAGAAGCTGGGTGGGTGGTAATCAGGACGAGCAGTACTTC. Translation: CARSWVGGNQDEQYF.

This sequence joins TRBV24-1 and TRBJ2-6; the D gene is possibly TRBD2 (7 bases). Looked up from germline, CDR1 is KGHDR and CDR2 is SFDVKD. Trimming pared 5 bases from V and 2 bases from J, leaving 15 bases between. The CDR3 extends over 17 amino acids. In DNA form, the CDR3 reads TGTGCCACCAGTGGTCGGGGGGCGCCTACTGGGGCCAACGTCCTGACTTTC. Translating it yields CATSGRGAPTGANVLTF.

V is TRBV10-3 and J is TRBJ2-5, with no clear D. V lost 4 bases and J 0 bases, leaving 6 bases between the germline ends. Germline CDR1 reads ENHRY; CDR2 reads SYGVKD. The CDR3 has 13 amino acids. CDR3 residues: CAISVTDQETQYF. The CDR3 DNA sequence: TGTGCCATCAGTGTGACTGACCAAGAGACCCAGTACTTC.